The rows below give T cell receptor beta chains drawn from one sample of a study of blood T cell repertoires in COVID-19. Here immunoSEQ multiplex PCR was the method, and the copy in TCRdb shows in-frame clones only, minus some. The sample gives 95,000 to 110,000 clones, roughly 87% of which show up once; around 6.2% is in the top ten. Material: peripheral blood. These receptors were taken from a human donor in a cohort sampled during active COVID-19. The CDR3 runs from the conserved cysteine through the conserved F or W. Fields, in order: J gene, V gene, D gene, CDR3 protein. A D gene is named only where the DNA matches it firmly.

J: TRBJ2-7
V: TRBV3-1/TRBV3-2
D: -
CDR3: CASSQASLFYEQYF

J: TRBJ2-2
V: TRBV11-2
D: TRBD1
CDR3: CASGTGGNTGELFF

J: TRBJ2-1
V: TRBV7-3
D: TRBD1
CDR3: CASSLIQGPRFF

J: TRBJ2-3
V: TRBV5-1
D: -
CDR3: CASSLTDTQYF

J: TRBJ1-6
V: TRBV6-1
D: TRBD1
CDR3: CASSELEAGGSPLHF

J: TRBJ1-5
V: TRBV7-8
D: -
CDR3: CASSLGTFGSNQPQHF

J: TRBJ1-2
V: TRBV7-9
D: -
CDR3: CASSSVGPDRLYGYTF

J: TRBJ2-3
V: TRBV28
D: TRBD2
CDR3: CASSLTVAGDDTQYF

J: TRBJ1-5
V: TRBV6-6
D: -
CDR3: CASSVPLTGQDQPQHF

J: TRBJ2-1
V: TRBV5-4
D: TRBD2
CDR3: CASSLEIAGVGEQFF

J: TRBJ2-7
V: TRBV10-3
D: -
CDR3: CAIRGNSGDEQYF

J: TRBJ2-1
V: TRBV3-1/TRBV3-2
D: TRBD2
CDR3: CASSHSSGRATGNEQFF

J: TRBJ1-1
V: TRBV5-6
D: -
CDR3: CASSSPRNTEAFF

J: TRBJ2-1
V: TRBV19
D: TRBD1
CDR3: CASTTRTGGYHEQFF

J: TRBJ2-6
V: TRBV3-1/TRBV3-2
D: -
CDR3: CASSALTSGANVLTF

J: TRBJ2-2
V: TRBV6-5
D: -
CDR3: CASSYLTGTGELFF

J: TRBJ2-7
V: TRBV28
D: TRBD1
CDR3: CASSSSLIRTGSSYEQYF

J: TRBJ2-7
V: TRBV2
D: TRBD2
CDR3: CASKQESGRAHGTYEQYF

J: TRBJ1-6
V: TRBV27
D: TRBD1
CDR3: CASSYLDRDNSPLHF

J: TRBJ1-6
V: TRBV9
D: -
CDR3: CASSPTGQLGSPLHF